This entry features one T cell receptor (beta chain) sequence. This clonotype was seen ten or more times. No cognate antigen has been identified for it. Nothing much larger sits one base from this clone, and base qualities are not available. The library relied on 5' RACE. TCRdb records NextSeq 500 as the sequencer. In the TCR library protocol, unique molecular identifiers were attached to individual cDNA molecules to correct for PCR bias and sequencing error. Sequencing covered both TCR alpha and beta chains, and within each sample the abundances of alpha and beta sequences were tightly co-correlated. The authors processed their data as follows. V gene, J gene and CDR3 annotation of TCR sequences was performed with Decombinator V4. TCRs were defined as expanded if a significant change between any two time points was detected under a Poisson model with p below 0.0001. TCR abundances were normalised to the total number of TCRs sequenced in each sample and reported as counts per million. TRAV1-2 paired with TRAJ12, TRAJ20 or TRAJ33 defined MAIT TCRs, while TRAV10 paired with TRAJ18 defined iNKT TCRs. VDJdb, accessed 1 November 2021, was searched for CMV, EBV and SARS-CoV-2 annotated TCRs, excluding TCRs annotated for multiple antigens. TCRdb trimmed the raw reads at Q25, called clones with MiXCR and kept productive beta chains. Rows with a matching CDR3 protein are joined into one entry that keeps the most common DNA and genes. It is TCRdb's table, rather than the study itself, that gives the V and J calls and clone size. The sample profile shows some 77,000 distinct CDR3 sequences; roughly 4.7% of them were found once. The top ten clones comprise around 7.3% of the sample.

The data were taken from a study of early T cells in non-severe SARS-CoV-2 infection (dated by TCRdb to the early 2020s). Background on the whole study: TCR sequencing used bulk RNA from unsorted whole blood, so alpha and beta chains could not be paired. The study at large found these results: VDJdb matching was skewed toward anti-spike CD8 responses and likely underestimated virus-specific expansions by missing private and CD4 specificities.

A case-control design nested within a healthcare worker cohort in London, UK, was used, with weekly nasopharyngeal swab PCR tests and blood sampling performed. Healthcare workers were recruited during the week of the UK lockdown, between 23 and 31 March 2020, and followed weekly for up to roughly 15 weeks. The CDR3 spans 15 residues, from the cysteine through the phenylalanine. Left in the record is the CDR3 DNA by itself, 45 bases read in frame from the first base. From a lookup of the germline V gene, CDR1 and CDR2 are SGHVS and FQNEAQ. Trimming removed 1 base from V and 6 bases from J, leaving 15 bases between the germline ends.

Sequenced here: whole blood, sampled at baseline. The sequence derives from an adult who was a healthcare worker with PCR-confirmed SARS-CoV-2 infection or an uninfected control (not recorded which). The sequence is built from TRBV7-8 and TRBJ1-2, with an unclear D gene assignment. The DNA reads as follows: TGTGCCAGCAGCTTAGGAACGGGTTTCATCGATGGCTACACCTTC. Protein translation: CASSLGTGFIDGYTF.